The 27 T cell receptor beta chains in this list originate from one sample, sequenced in a study of T cell clonality in common variable immunodeficiency. Clones were sequenced by immunoSEQ multiplex PCR, and TCRdb holds only the in-frame ones, with some missing. There are tens of thousands of clones in the sample, none observed a single time. The specimen was peripheral blood mononuclear cells. The receptors come from a person aged 18-69 years in good health.

Ten or more counts support this clone. The CDR3 loop is CSADDNRVTEAFF. The part of the CDR3 DNA that was read is TGCAGTGCTGATGATAACAGGGTTACTGAA. The chain joins TRBV20-1 to TRBJ1-1, with a tentative D call TRBD1 (6 bases). The read finishes 3 residues shy of the CDR3 end, and the germline J gene is used to complete it. The CDR3 runs to 13 residues. CDR1 and CDR2 from the germline V gene are DFQATT and SNEGSKA (reference sequence). Trimming took off 5 bases at V and 5 bases at J, with 15 bases between the two ends.

Comment on this clone: The read terminates 3 residues ahead of where the CDR3 ends, so the germline J gene completes it. The gene calls are TRBV5-5 and TRBJ2-5, with 7 bases aligning to TRBD2. This CDR3 has 14 amino acids. Germline assignment: CDR1 SGHKS and CDR2 YYEKEE (reference sequence). The J segment lost 3 bases and the V segment lost 7 bases, leaving 9 bases of the junction unmatched. The CDR3 loop reads CASSPGLFEETQYF. CDR3 bases read: TGTGCCAGCTCACCGGGACTATTCGAAGAGACC.

This clone came up many times. Sequencing ends 3 residues short of the CDR3 end; the germline J gene provides the rest. The rearrangement links TRBV20-1 to TRBJ1-2; possibly TRBD1 for D (6 bases). V gave up 7 bases and J gave up 4 bases, with 16 bases separating them. The CDR3 has 13 residues. The germline V gene encodes CDR1 DFQATT and CDR2 SNEGSKA (reference sequence). The CDR3 spells CSVRAGGLYGYTF. Incomplete CDR3 DNA: TGCAGTGTCCGAGCGGGGGGGCTCTATGGC.

This clone showed up many times. The read falls 3 residues short of the CDR3 end, and the missing part is taken from the germline J gene. The chain couples TRBV7-2 to TRBJ2-5; no definite D call. V lost 1 base and J 1 base, leaving 4 bases between the germline ends. The CDR3 covers 13 residues. Germline values: CDR1 SGHTA, CDR2 FQGNSA. The CDR3 protein is CASSLVLQETQYF. CDR3 DNA, as far as it was read: TGTGCCAGCAGCTTAGTCCTCCAAGAGACC.

Worth noting for this clone: The read ends 3 residues early relative to the CDR3; the germline J gene fills the gap. The rearrangement uses TRBV30 and TRBJ1-2; perhaps TRBD1 as D (5 bases). The length of the CDR3 is 15 residues. Germline assignment: CDR1 GTSNPN and CDR2 SVGIG (reference sequence). The sequenced CDR3 bases are TGTGCCTGGAGCCCTACGGGACTAGCCTACAATGAC. Protein sequence: CAWSPTGLAYND. The entire CDR3 is CAWSPTGLAYNDYTF.

Remarks on this clone: The read terminates 3 residues before the CDR3 end, so the remaining end is supplied by the germline J gene. This chain links TRBV2 with TRBJ1-4; D uncertain. This CDR3 region has 18 residues. Trimming removed 5 bases at V and 0 bases at J, with 19 bases between. CDR1 is SNHLY and CDR2 is FYNNEI in the germline V gene. The CDR3 bases that were read are TGTGCCAGCAGTAAGGCCGTCAGAAGGCTTGCAACTAATGAAAAA. The encoded protein is CASSKAVRRLATNEK. The CDR3 in full is CASSKAVRRLATNEKLFF.

About this clone itself: The CDR3 extends 3 residues past the end of the read, so its final part is completed from the germline J gene. The rearrangement uses TRBV6-1 and TRBJ2-2, with TRBD1 as a possible D gene (6 bases). The CDR3 extends over 16 amino acids. Looked up from germline, CDR1 is MNHNS and CDR2 is SASEGT. CDR3 DNA, as far as it was read: TGTGCCAGCAGTGCCCGGACCGGGACACCTAATTCACCG. Translation gives CASSARTGTPNSP. The full CDR3 is CASSARTGTPNSPLFF.

A note on this clone: The read terminates 3 residues ahead of where the CDR3 ends, so the germline J gene completes it. The chain couples TRBV7-9 to TRBJ1-2; no reliable D call. Germline lookup yields CDR1 SEHNR and CDR2 FQNEAQ (reference sequence). The CDR3 extends over 12 amino acids. The sequenced part of the CDR3 DNA is TGTGCCAGCAGCTCCACTAGCAATGAC. This codes for CASSSTSND. The full CDR3 protein is CASSSTSNDYTF.

This clone has at least ten counts. The read finishes 3 residues shy of the CDR3 end, and the germline J gene is used to complete it. This chain uses TRBV6-4 with TRBJ2-1, with 7 bases that match TRBD2. This CDR3 is built from 15 residues. CDR1 and CDR2 (germline): MRHNA, SNTAGT. V lost 0 bases, J lost 7 bases, and 6 bases stayed unmatched. CDR3 DNA, as far as it was read: TGTGCCAGCAGTGACTCAGGCGGGAGTAGGAATGAG. Amino acids: CASSDSGGSRNE. The full CDR3 protein is CASSDSGGSRNEQFF.

Concerning this clone itself: The read terminates 3 residues before the CDR3 end, so the remaining end is supplied by the germline J gene. The chain uses TRBV7-9 and TRBJ1-1; tentative D call: TRBD1 (5 bases). The CDR3 contains 14 residues. The germline V gene encodes CDR1 SEHNR and CDR2 FQNEAQ (reference sequence). With 2 bases removed from V and 3 bases from J, the gap between germline ends came to 10 bases. The CDR3 DNA, read in part, is TGTGCCAGCAGCTTACAGGGCAGTGACACTGAA. This encodes CASSLQGSDTE. The CDR3 as a whole reads CASSLQGSDTEAFF.

In its sample, this clone was seen many times. The missing CDR3 end, 3 residues past where the read stops, is filled in from the germline J gene. This chain connects TRBV5-1 to TRBJ2-5, with a tentative D call TRBD1 (5 bases). Per the germline V gene, CDR1 is SGHRS and CDR2 is YFSETQ. V was clipped by 0 bases and J by 4 bases, with 7 bases between them. The CDR3 is made up of 13 amino acids. Incomplete CDR3 DNA: TGCGCCAGCAGCTTGGGGGGCCCAGAGACC. Amino acid sequence: CASSLGGPET. The entire CDR3 protein reads CASSLGGPETQYF.

This clone was picked up many times. The read halts 3 residues ahead of the CDR3 end, with the missing end drawn from the germline J gene. The chain carries TRBV6-1 and TRBJ2-3; 7 nucleotides match TRBD1. The CDR3 is 14 amino acids. Germline V gene sequence: CDR1 MNHNS, CDR2 SASEGT. CDR3 DNA (partial): TGTGCCAGCAGTGATGGCAGGGGGTTAGGGACG. It codes for CASSDGRGLGT. The full CDR3 protein is CASSDGRGLGTQYF.

This clone was counted ten times or more. The CDR3 end is not reached by the read, which stops 3 residues before it; the germline J gene fills it in. The chain recombines TRBV5-1 with TRBJ2-6, with D unclear. This CDR3 region has 16 residues. Germline CDR1 and CDR2: SGHRS and YFSETQ. V was pared by 4 bases and J by 0 bases, with 11 bases between. The CDR3 region is CASSPFSRSGANVLTF. The sequenced CDR3 bases are TGCGCCAGCAGCCCCTTTTCCCGCTCTGGGGCCAACGTC.

This clone was seen repeatedly, ten times or more. The read falls 3 residues short of the CDR3 end, and the missing part is taken from the germline J gene. The chain recombines TRBV4-2 with TRBJ1-2, with D hard to call. Germline CDR1 reads LGHNA; CDR2 reads YNFKEQ. This CDR3 is 16 amino acids long. The part of the CDR3 DNA that was read is TGTGCCAGCAGCCAGGAGCTCCCGGGGTCCTCCTACGAC. Its protein product is CASSQELPGSSYD. The entire CDR3 protein reads CASSQELPGSSYDYTF.

The table lists this clone with many counts. The missing CDR3 end, 3 residues past where the read stops, is filled in from the germline J gene. This chain links TRBV20-1 with TRBJ2-3; 12 nucleotides match TRBD2. The CDR3 is 18 residues long. The ends lost 3 bases at V and 4 bases at J; junction bases unmatched: 14. The V gene's germline CDR1 is DFQATT and CDR2 SNEGSKA (reference sequence). CDR3 sequence: CSASSGDGLAGSPDTQYF. Incomplete CDR3 DNA: TGCAGTGCTAGCTCAGGGGATGGACTAGCGGGAAGCCCAGATACG.

This clone has ten or more counts. The CDR3 goes on 3 residues after the read ends, and that part is filled in from the germline J gene. The J gene is TRBJ2-5, the V gene TRBV5-8; D is unclear. Germline CDR1 SGHTS, CDR2 YDEGEE. V shed 2 bases and J shed 2 bases, with 10 bases lying between them. The CDR3 length is 14 residues. The CDR3 loop reads CASSFHSLQETQYF. Partial CDR3 DNA: TGTGCCAGCAGCTTTCATAGCCTTCAAGAGACC.

Many counts were recorded for this clone. The sequenced fragment ends 3 residues before the CDR3 boundary, so the rest is inferred from the germline J gene. V is TRBV10-3 and J is TRBJ2-6; D might be TRBD1 (5 bases). Germline V lookup: CDR1 ENHRY, CDR2 SYGVKD. V was cut by 6 bases and J by 0 bases, with 9 bases left in between. There are 15 residues in the CDR3. This CDR3 is CAISLGLSGANVLTF. The sequenced part of the CDR3 DNA is TGTGCCATCAGCTTGGGGCTCTCTGGGGCCAACGTC.

This clone was seen ten or more times. The read terminates 3 residues before the CDR3 end, so the remaining end is supplied by the germline J gene. The chain couples TRBV19 to TRBJ1-2; D might be TRBD1 (5 bases). Trimming shortened V by 3 bases and J by 6 bases, and 11 bases separated the two germline ends. The CDR3 loop spans 13 amino acids. Germline loops: CDR1 LNHDA, CDR2 SQIVND (reference sequence). The DNA read from the CDR3 is TGTGCCAGTAGTATCGGGGGTGGGGATGGC. Amino acid sequence: CASSIGGGDG. The entire CDR3 is CASSIGGGDGYTF. The whole variable domain, filled in from reference TRBV19 and TRBJ1-2, reads DGGITQSPKYLFRKEGQNVTLSCEQNLNHDAMYWYRQDPGQGLRLIYYSQIVNDFQKGDIAEGYSVSREKKESFPLTVTSAQKNPTAFYLCASSIGGGDGYTFGSGTRLTVV.

A remark on this clone: The observed sequence ends 3 residues before the CDR3 terminus, with the missing tail filled in from the germline J gene. The J gene is TRBJ2-7, the V gene TRBV7-9, with D possibly matching TRBD2 (5 bases). The CDR3 covers 15 residues. In germline, CDR1 is SEHNR, CDR2 FQNEAQ (reference sequence). V shed 3 bases and J shed 3 bases, with 15 bases lying between them. CDR3 DNA (partial): TGTGCCAGCAGCTTCGAGAGGGCCCACATCTACGAG. The encoded protein is CASSFERAHIYE. The complete CDR3 sequence is CASSFERAHIYEQYF.

In this sample, this clone turned up a few times. The read ends 3 residues before the CDR3 terminus; that terminus is restored from the germline J gene. This chain uses TRBV20-1 with TRBJ1-5; no firm D call. The CDR3 has 15 residues. Germline CDR1 is DFQATT and CDR2 is SNEGSKA (reference sequence). The ends were cut back, 0 bases at V and 3 bases at J, with 12 bases in the middle. The CDR3 DNA, read in part, is TGCAGTGCTAGAGATACGCAGGTACTCAATCAGCCC. Protein product: CSARDTQVLNQP. The full CDR3 reads CSARDTQVLNQPQHF.

At least ten counts were recorded for this clone. The DNA ends 3 residues before the CDR3 does, and the rest of the CDR3 is filled in from the germline J gene. The chain joins TRBV5-1 to TRBJ1-4; the match to TRBD1 covers 8 bases. With 1 base clipped from V and 8 bases from J, the junction kept 10 bases outside the gene matches. The CDR3 is 16 residues long. CDR1 and CDR2 (germline): SGHRS, YFSETQ. This chain's CDR3 is CASSLSPGTGGEKLFF. The part of the CDR3 DNA that was read is TGCGCCAGCAGCTTGTCTCCCGGGACAGGTGGGGAAAAA.

This clone was detected many times. The observed sequence ends 3 residues before the CDR3 terminus, with the missing tail filled in from the germline J gene. The chain is built from TRBV7-9 and TRBJ1-2, with unresolved D. Germline CDR1 and CDR2: SEHNR and FQNEAQ (reference sequence). V shed 3 bases and J shed 4 bases, with 9 bases lying between them. The CDR3 sequence is 13 residues long. The sequenced CDR3 bases are TGTGCCAGCAGCTTTTCAGAACGCTATGGC. It encodes CASSFSERYG. The full CDR3 reads CASSFSERYGYTF.

For this clone: The CDR3 end lies 3 residues beyond the end of the read and is filled in from the germline J gene. The chain recombines TRBV19 with TRBJ1-6; tentative D call: TRBD1 (5 bases). The CDR3 length is 16 residues. Between the trimmed V and J ends, which lost 3 bases and 4 bases, there was a span of 13 bases. Germline-derived CDR1 and CDR2 are LNHDA and SQIVND (reference sequence). The covered CDR3 bases are TGTGCCAGTAGTATCGCGGAAGGGGCTTATAATTCACCC. Protein: CASSIAEGAYNSP. The entire CDR3 sequence reads CASSIAEGAYNSPLHF.

This clone is medium-sized in the sample. The read terminates 3 residues before the CDR3 end, so the remaining end is supplied by the germline J gene. V gene TRBV30 combines with J gene TRBJ1-1; D is perhaps TRBD1 (5 bases). Per the germline V gene, CDR1 is GTSNPN and CDR2 is SVGIG (reference sequence). The CDR3 contains 10 residues. The CDR3 sequence is CAYHRKEAFF. Partial CDR3 DNA: TGTGCCTACCACAGGAAGGAA.

This clone was found many times. The read ends 3 residues early relative to the CDR3; the germline J gene fills the gap. The chain links TRBV7-3 to TRBJ2-1; 8 bases fit TRBD2. In germline, CDR1 is SGHTA, CDR2 FQGTGA. J lost 5 bases, V lost 8 bases, and 5 bases had no gene match. The length of the CDR3 is 13 residues. The sequenced CDR3 bases are TGTGCCAGCGGGGTAGCGGGGAACAATGAG. It encodes CASGVAGNNE. The whole CDR3 is CASGVAGNNEQFF.

This clone was found many times. Read coverage stops 3 residues before the CDR3 terminus; the germline J gene supplies the remainder. This chain connects TRBV10-1 to TRBJ2-1; no clear D. The CDR3 loop spans 14 amino acids. V lost 0 bases and J lost 6, with 9 bases in between. From germline, CDR1 is WNHNN and CDR2 SYGVQD (reference sequence). The CDR3 DNA, read in part, is TGCGCCAGCAGTGAGTCGGGCAGGTCCAATGAG. Translated, it gives CASSESGRSNE. The entire CDR3 protein is CASSESGRSNEQFF.

This clone was seen at least ten times. The read stops 3 residues short of the end of the CDR3; the missing end is completed from the germline J gene. The chain employs TRBV7-8 and TRBJ2-5; tentatively, D is TRBD1 (6 bases). Looked up from germline, CDR1 is SGHVS and CDR2 is FQNEAQ. V was clipped by 1 base and J by 5 bases, with 17 bases between them. The length of the CDR3 is 16 residues. The DNA read from the CDR3 is TGTGCCAGCAGCTTAGACCTGGACAGCCTCGGGGAGACC. Amino acid sequence: CASSLDLDSLGET. The complete CDR3 reads CASSLDLDSLGETQYF.